This TCR beta chain stems from a study of blood T cell repertoires in COVID-19. Study context: Sample material is recorded as cDNA or gDNA derived from T cells, B-cell-depleted T cells, or PBMCs.

In germline, CDR1 is SGHTA, CDR2 FQGNSA. The CDR3 spans 17 residues. V dropped 5 bases and J dropped 4; count of bases not matched to a gene: 13. Clones were read by immunoSEQ multiplex PCR, and TCRdb kept only the in-frame ones, dropping some. The sample has some 120,000 clones, around 81% seen once. The TCR originated in a man aged 25 to 40 with COVID-19, enrolled during active disease. Sequenced sample: peripheral blood. V is TRBV7-2 and J is TRBJ2-5; 10 bases line up with TRBD2. CDR3 region: CASSPMGLAGEGETQYF. CDR3 DNA: TGTGCCAGCAGCCCGATGGGGCTAGCGGGAGAAGGAGAGACCCAGTACTTC.